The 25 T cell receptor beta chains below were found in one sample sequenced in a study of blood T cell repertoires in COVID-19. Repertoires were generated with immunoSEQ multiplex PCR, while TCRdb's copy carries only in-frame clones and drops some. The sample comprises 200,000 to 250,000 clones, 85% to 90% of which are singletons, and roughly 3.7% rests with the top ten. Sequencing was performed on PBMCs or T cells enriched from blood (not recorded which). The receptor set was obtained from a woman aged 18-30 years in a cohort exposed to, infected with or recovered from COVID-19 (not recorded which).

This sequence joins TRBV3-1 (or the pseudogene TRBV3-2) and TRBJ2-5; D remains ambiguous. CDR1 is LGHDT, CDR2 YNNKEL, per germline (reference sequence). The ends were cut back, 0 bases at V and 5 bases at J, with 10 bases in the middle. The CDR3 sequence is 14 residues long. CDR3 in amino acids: CASSQDTYSETQYF. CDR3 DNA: TGTGCCAGCAGCCAAGACACTTATTCGGAGACCCAGTACTTC.

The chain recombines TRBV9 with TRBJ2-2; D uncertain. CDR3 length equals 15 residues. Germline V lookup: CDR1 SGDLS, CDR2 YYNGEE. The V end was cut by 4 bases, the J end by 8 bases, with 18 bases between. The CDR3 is CASSPLGTTRGELFF. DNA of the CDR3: TGTGCCAGCAGCCCCCTAGGAACTACCCGTGGGGAGCTGTTTTTT.

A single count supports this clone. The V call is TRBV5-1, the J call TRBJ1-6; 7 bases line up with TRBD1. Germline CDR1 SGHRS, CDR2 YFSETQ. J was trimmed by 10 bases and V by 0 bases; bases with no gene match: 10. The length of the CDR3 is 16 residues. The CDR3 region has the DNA TGCGCCAGCAGCTTGGGTGTGGGCCAGGGGGACTCACCCCTCCACTTT. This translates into CASSLGVGQGDSPLHF. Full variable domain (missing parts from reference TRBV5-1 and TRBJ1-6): KAGVTQTPRYLIKTRGQQVTLSCSPISGHRSVSWYQQTPGQGLQFLFEYFSETQRNKGNFPGRFSGRQFSNSRSEMNVSTLELGDSALYLCASSLGVGQGDSPLHFGNGTRLTVT.

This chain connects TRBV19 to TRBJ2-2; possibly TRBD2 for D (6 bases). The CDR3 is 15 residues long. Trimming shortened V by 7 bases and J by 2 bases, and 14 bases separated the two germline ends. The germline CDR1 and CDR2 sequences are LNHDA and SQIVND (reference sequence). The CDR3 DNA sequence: TGTGCCAGTAAAGGGCAGGGAGGAAACACCGGGGAGCTGTTTTTT. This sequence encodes CASKGQGGNTGELFF.

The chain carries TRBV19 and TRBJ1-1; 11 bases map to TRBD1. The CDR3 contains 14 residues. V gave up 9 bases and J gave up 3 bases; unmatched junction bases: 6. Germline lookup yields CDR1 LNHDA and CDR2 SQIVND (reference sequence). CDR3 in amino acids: CASRTGGRYTEAFF. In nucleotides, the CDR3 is TGTGCCAGCAGGACAGGGGGCCGTTACACTGAAGCTTTCTTT.

The CDR3 sequence is CAISERQENTEAFF. The CDR3 bases are TGTGCCATCAGTGAGAGACAGGAGAACACTGAAGCTTTCTTT. The chain uses TRBV10-3 and TRBJ1-1, with a weak D call TRBD1 (6 bases). This CDR3 is 14 amino acids long. From germline, CDR1 is ENHRY and CDR2 SYGVKD. Trimming removed 2 bases from V and 1 base from J, with 8 bases in between.

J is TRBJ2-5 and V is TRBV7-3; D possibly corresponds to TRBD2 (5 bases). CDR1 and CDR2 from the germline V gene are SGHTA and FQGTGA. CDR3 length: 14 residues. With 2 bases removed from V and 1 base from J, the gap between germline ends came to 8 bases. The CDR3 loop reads CASSLVRGQETQYF. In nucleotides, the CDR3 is TGTGCCAGCAGCTTAGTCCGGGGCCAAGAGACCCAGTACTTC.

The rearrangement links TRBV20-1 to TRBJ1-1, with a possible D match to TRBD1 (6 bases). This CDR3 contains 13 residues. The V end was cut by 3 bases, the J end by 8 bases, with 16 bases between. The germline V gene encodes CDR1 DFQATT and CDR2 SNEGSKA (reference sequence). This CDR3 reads CSASDQGQGEAFF. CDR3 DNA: TGCAGTGCTAGTGATCAGGGGCAGGGGGAAGCTTTCTTT.

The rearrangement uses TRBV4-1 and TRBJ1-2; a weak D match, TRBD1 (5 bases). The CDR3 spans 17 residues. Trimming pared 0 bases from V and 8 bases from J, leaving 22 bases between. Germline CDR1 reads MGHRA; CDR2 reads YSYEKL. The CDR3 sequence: CASSQDGGTPAVWGYTF. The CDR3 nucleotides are TGCGCCAGCAGCCAAGATGGGGGGACCCCCGCGGTGTGGGGCTACACCTTC.

Written as DNA, the CDR3 is TGTGCCAGCTCCCCAAACGCTCGGGGTGAAGATACGCAGTATTTT. It yields the protein CASSPNARGEDTQYF. The rearrangement joins TRBV18 to TRBJ2-3, with D maybe TRBD2 (5 bases). This CDR3 has 15 amino acids. Germline V gene data show CDR1 as KGHSH and CDR2 as LQKENI. V lost 6 bases, J lost 5 bases, and 18 bases lay in between.

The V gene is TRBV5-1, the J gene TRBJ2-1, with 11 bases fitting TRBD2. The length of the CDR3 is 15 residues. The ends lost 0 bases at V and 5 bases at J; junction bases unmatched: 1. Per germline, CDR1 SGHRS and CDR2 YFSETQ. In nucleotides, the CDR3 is TGCGCCAGCAGCTTGGTAGCGGGAGGGGACAATGAGCAGTTCTTC. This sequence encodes CASSLVAGGDNEQFF.

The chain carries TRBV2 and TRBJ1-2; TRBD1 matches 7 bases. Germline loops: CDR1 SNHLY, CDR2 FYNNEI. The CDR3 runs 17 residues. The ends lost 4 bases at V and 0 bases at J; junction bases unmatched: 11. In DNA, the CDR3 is TGTGCCAGCAGTGCAGATAGACAGGGTTCGGCTAACTATGGCTACACCTTC. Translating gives CASSADRQGSANYGYTF. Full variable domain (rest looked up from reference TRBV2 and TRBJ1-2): EPEVTQTPSHQVTQMGQEVILRCVPISNHLYFYWYRQILGQKVEFLVSFYNNEISEKSEIFDDQFSVERPDGSNFTLKIRSTKLEDSAMYFCASSADRQGSANYGYTFGSGTRLTVV.

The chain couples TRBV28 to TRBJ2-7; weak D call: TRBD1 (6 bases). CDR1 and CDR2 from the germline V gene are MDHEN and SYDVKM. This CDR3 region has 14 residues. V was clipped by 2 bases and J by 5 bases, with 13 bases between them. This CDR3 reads CASSLTGIKNEQYF. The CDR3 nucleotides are TGTGCCAGCAGTTTAACAGGGATAAAAAACGAGCAGTACTTC.

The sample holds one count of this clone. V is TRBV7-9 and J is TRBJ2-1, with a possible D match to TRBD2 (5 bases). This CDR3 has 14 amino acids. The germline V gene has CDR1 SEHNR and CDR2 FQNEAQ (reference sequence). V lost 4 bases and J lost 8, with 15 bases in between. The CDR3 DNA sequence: TGTGCCAGCAGCTCTCAGGTGGGAGTTTATGAGCAGTTCTTC. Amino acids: CASSSQVGVYEQFF.

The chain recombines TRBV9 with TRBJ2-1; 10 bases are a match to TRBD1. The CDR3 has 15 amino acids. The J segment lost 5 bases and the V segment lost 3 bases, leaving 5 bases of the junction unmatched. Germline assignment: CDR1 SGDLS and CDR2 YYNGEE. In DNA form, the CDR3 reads TGTGCCAGCAGCGGACAGGGGGCGGGTGACAATGAGCAGTTCTTC. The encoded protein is CASSGQGAGDNEQFF.

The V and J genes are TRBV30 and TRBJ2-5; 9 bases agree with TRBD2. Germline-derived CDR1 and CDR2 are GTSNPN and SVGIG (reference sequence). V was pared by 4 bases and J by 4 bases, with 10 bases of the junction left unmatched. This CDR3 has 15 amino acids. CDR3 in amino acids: CAWTPGLSGRETQYF. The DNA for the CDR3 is TGTGCCTGGACCCCTGGTCTTAGCGGGAGAGAGACCCAGTACTTC.

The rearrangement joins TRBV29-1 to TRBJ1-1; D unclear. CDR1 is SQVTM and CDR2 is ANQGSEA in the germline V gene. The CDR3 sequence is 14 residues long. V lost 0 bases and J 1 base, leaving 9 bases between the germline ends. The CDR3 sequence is CSVEDKASNTEAFF. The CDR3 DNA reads TGCAGCGTTGAAGATAAAGCCTCGAACACTGAAGCTTTCTTT.

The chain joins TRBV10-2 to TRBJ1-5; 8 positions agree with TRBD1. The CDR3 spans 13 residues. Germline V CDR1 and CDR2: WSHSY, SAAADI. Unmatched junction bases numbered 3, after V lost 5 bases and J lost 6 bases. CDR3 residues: CASSPDRVQPQHF. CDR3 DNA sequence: TGCGCCAGCAGTCCGGACAGGGTTCAGCCCCAGCATTTT.

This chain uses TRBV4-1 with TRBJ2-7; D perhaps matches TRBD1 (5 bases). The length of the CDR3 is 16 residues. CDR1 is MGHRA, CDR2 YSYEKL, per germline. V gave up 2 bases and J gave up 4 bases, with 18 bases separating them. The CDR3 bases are TGCGCCAGCAGCCAAACAGGACGGTCCGATACTTACGAGCAGTACTTC. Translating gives CASSQTGRSDTYEQYF.

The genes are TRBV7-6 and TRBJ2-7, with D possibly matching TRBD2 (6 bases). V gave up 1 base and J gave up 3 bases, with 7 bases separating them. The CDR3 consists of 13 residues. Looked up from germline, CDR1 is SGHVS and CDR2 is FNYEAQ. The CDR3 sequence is CASSLGAGYEQYF. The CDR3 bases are TGTGCCAGCAGCTTAGGAGCGGGCTACGAGCAGTACTTC.

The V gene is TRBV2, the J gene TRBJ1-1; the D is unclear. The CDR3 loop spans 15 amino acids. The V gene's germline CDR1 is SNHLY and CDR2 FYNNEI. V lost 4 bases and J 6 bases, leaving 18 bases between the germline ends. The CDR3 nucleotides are TGTGCCAGCAGTGGGATAGGGATGGGAGAACCTGAAGCTTTCTTT. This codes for CASSGIGMGEPEAFF.

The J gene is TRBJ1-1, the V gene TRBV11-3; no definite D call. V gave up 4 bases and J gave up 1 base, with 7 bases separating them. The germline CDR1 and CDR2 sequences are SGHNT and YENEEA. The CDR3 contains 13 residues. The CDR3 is CASSSAGNTEAFF. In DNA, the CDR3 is TGTGCCAGCAGCTCCGCCGGGAACACTGAAGCTTTCTTT.

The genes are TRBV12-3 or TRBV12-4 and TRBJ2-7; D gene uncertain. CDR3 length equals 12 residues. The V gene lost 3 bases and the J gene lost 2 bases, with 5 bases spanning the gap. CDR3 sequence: CASSFIPYEQYF. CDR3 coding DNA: TGTGCCAGCAGTTTCATCCCCTACGAGCAGTACTTC.

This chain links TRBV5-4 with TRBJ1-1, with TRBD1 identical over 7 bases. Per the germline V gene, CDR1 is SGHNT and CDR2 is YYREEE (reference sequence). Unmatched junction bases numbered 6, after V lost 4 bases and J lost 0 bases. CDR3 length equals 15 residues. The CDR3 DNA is TGTGCCAGCAGCACACCGGGACAGATGAACACTGAAGCTTTCTTT. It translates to CASSTPGQMNTEAFF.

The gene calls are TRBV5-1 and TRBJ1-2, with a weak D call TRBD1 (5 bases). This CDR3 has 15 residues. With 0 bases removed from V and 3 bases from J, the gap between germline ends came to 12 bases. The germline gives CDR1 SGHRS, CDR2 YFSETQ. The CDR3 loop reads CASSLGHGGDYGYTF. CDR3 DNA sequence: TGCGCCAGCAGCTTGGGTCACGGAGGGGACTATGGCTACACCTTC.